Listed below are T cell receptor beta chains from one sample, sequenced in a study of blood T cell repertoires in COVID-19. Here immunoSEQ multiplex PCR was the method, and the copy in TCRdb shows in-frame clones only, minus some. Here the sample spans 100,000 to 150,000 clones, 80% being singletons. Sequencing was carried out using peripheral blood. Every receptor here comes from a human donor in a cohort sampled during active COVID-19. Both conserved end residues are part of each CDR3. A D gene is named only where the DNA matches it firmly. Some rows mark clone size as missing; the rest say once, few, many or name a class of expanded clone.

cdr3_aa | cdr3_nt | j_call | v_call | cdr3_length | d_call | clone_size
CASSLYGGLNTEAFF | TGTGCCAGCAGTTTATATGGGGGCTTGAACACTGAAGCTTTCTTT | TRBJ1-1 | TRBV28 | 15 | - | few
CASSPDPGGFEQYF | TGTGCCAGCAGCCCGGATCCTGGCGGGTTTGAGCAGTACTTC | TRBJ2-7 | TRBV5-4 | 14 | - | few
CASRATSGEWDIQYF | TGTGCCAGCAGGGCCACCTCAGGGGAATGGGACATTCAGTACTTC | TRBJ2-4 | TRBV7-2 | 15 | - | once
CAWSVGGPLAKNIQYF | TGTGCCTGGAGTGTGGGAGGGCCATTAGCCAAAAACATTCAGTACTTC | TRBJ2-4 | TRBV30 | 16 | TRBD2 | -
CAISETVYEQYF | TGTGCCATCAGTGAGACAGTCTACGAGCAGTACTTC | TRBJ2-7 | TRBV10-3 | 12 | - | -
CASGRGKYNSPLHF | TGTGCCAGCGGCAGGGGAAAATATAATTCACCCCTCCACTTT | TRBJ1-6 | TRBV27 | 14 | - | -
CASSLIRQGRSDTQYF | TGCGCCAGCAGCTTGATTCGACAGGGGAGGTCAGATACGCAGTATTTT | TRBJ2-3 | TRBV5-1 | 16 | TRBD1 | -
CASSQIYEQYF | TGTGCCAGCAGTCAGATCTACGAGCAGTACTTC | TRBJ2-7 | TRBV28 | 11 | - | -
CASSQASSGANVLTF | TGCGCCAGCAGCCAGGCTAGCTCTGGGGCCAACGTCCTGACTTTC | TRBJ2-6 | TRBV4-1 | 15 | - | -
CASRRGQLYGYTF | TGTGCCAGCAGGAGGGGACAACTCTATGGCTACACCTTC | TRBJ1-2 | TRBV7-2 | 13 | - | -
CASSLRTGGRNNEQFF | TGTGCCAGCAGTTTGAGAACAGGGGGTAGGAACAATGAGCAGTTCTTC | TRBJ2-1 | TRBV27 | 16 | TRBD1 | -
CASSISGVTDTQYF | TGTGCCAGCAGCATTAGCGGGGTCACAGATACGCAGTATTTT | TRBJ2-3 | TRBV7-9 | 14 | TRBD2 | -
CASSPINPTGVYNLYPYGYTF | TGTGCCAGCAGTCCGATAAACCCAACAGGGGTTTATAACCTTTACCCCTATGGCTACACCTTC | TRBJ1-2 | TRBV6-6 | 21 | TRBD1 | few
CASSWQQGFNTEAFF | TGCGCCAGCAGCTGGCAACAGGGGTTTAACACTGAAGCTTTCTTT | TRBJ1-1 | TRBV5-1 | 15 | TRBD1 | -
CASRPSGQSNSPLHF | TGTGCCAGTAGACCCTCGGGACAGAGTAATTCACCCCTCCACTTT | TRBJ1-6 | TRBV19 | 15 | TRBD1 | -
CASSRSGQGGEKLFF | TGTGCCAGTAGTAGATCGGGACAGGGAGGGGAAAAACTGTTTTTT | TRBJ1-4 | TRBV19 | 15 | TRBD1 | -
CASSPGTEAYEQYF | TGTGCCAGCAGCCCCGGGACAGAAGCCTACGAGCAGTACTTC | TRBJ2-7 | TRBV7-2 | 14 | TRBD1 | -
CASSQDRGNSPLHF | TGCGCCAGCAGCCAAGATCGAGGGAATTCACCCCTCCACTTT | TRBJ1-6 | TRBV4-3 | 14 | - | -
CASTTKPAGYEQYF | TGCGCCAGCACCACAAAACCGGCGGGTTACGAGCAGTACTTC | TRBJ2-7 | TRBV23-1 | 14 | - | once
CAWSPGQGRGYTF | TGTGCCTGGAGTCCGGGACAGGGCAGAGGCTACACCTTC | TRBJ1-2 | TRBV30 | 13 | TRBD1 | -
CASSPSYYGYTF | TGTGCCAGCAGTCCTTCTTACTATGGCTACACCTTC | TRBJ1-2 | TRBV28 | 12 | - | -
CASSLPRDRGYGYTF | TGTGCCAGCAGCTTACCCCGGGACAGGGGATATGGCTACACCTTC | TRBJ1-2 | TRBV11-2 | 15 | TRBD1 | few
CASNRRTGDTEAFF | TGTGCCAGCAATAGACGGACAGGGGACACTGAAGCTTTCTTT | TRBJ1-1 | TRBV6-5 | 14 | TRBD1 | -
CASSSLITVLAIHYEQYF | TGTGCCAGCAGTTCATTAATTACCGTACTAGCGATCCACTACGAGCAGTACTTC | TRBJ2-7 | TRBV6-2/TRBV6-3 | 18 | TRBD2 | -
CASSLKGVLGYTF | TGTGCCAGCAGTTTGAAGGGGGTGCTCGGCTACACCTTC | TRBJ1-2 | TRBV28 | 13 | - | -
CASRSGAGTQETQYF | TGTGCCAGCAGGTCCGGAGCGGGGACACAAGAGACCCAGTACTTC | TRBJ2-5 | TRBV27 | 15 | - | -
CASSGGTGLYGYTF | TGTGCCAGCAGCGGCGGGACAGGCCTCTATGGCTACACCTTC | TRBJ1-2 | TRBV7-2 | 14 | TRBD1 | -
CASSAGGLGLNTEAFF | TGTGCCAGCAGTGCAGGGGGGCTTGGATTGAACACTGAAGCTTTCTTT | TRBJ1-1 | TRBV27 | 16 | TRBD1 | few
CASSRGQGRPDTQYF | TGTGCCAGCAGCCGTGGACAGGGGAGGCCAGATACGCAGTATTTT | TRBJ2-3 | TRBV7-9 | 15 | TRBD1 | -
CASSLIGRGQGTLETQYF | TGTGCCAGCAGCTTAATAGGGCGAGGACAGGGCACTTTAGAGACCCAGTACTTC | TRBJ2-5 | TRBV7-8 | 18 | TRBD1 | -
CASSDSRLAKNIQYF | TGTGCCAGCAGTGACAGTCGCCTAGCCAAAAACATTCAGTACTTC | TRBJ2-4 | TRBV6-1 | 15 | - | -
CASSSTSGGTRDTQYF | TGTGCCAGCAGCTCTACTAGCGGGGGAACGAGAGATACGCAGTATTTT | TRBJ2-3 | TRBV7-2 | 16 | TRBD2 | -
CSVKRTVSTEAFF | TGCAGCGTGAAAAGGACAGTGAGCACTGAAGCTTTCTTT | TRBJ1-1 | TRBV29-1 | 13 | - | once
CASSPQGSAGNTIYF | TGTGCCAGCTCACCACAGGGTAGCGCTGGAAACACCATATATTTT | TRBJ1-3 | TRBV18 | 15 | - | -
CASSLTSGGTYEQYF | TGTGCCAGCAGCTTGACTAGCGGGGGAACCTACGAGCAGTACTTC | TRBJ2-7 | TRBV5-5 | 15 | TRBD2 | -
CASSLFIGNQPQHF | TGTGCCAGCAGTTTATTTATCGGCAATCAGCCCCAGCATTTT | TRBJ1-5 | TRBV28 | 14 | - | few
CASSEAGRQETQYF | TGTGCCAGCAGTGAAGCGGGGAGACAAGAGACCCAGTACTTC | TRBJ2-5 | TRBV6-1 | 14 | - | -
CASSIWGGGDTQYF | TGTGCCAGTAGTATATGGGGGGGCGGAGATACGCAGTATTTT | TRBJ2-3 | TRBV19 | 14 | - | -
CASSWTSGYNEQFF | TGTGCCAGCAGCTGGACTAGCGGATACAATGAGCAGTTCTTC | TRBJ2-1 | TRBV7-2 | 14 | TRBD2 | -
CAISESTQRETQYF | TGTGCCATCAGTGAGTCGACGCAGCGAGAGACCCAGTACTTC | TRBJ2-5 | TRBV10-3 | 14 | - | -
CASSITGTGDYQPQHF | TGTGCCAGCAGCATCACCGGGACAGGGGACTATCAGCCCCAGCATTTT | TRBJ1-5 | TRBV5-4 | 16 | TRBD1 | few
CASSLQGAFGYGYTF | TGTGCCAGCAGCCTCCAGGGGGCGTTCGGCTATGGCTACACCTTC | TRBJ1-2 | TRBV7-2 | 15 | TRBD1 | -
CASSTLQQVPNYGYTF | TGTGCCAGTAGTACGCTTCAACAGGTGCCTAACTATGGCTACACCTTC | TRBJ1-2 | TRBV19 | 16 | - | -